These 18 T cell receptor beta chains came from one sample sequenced in a study of blood T cells in healthy people across ages. Through a sample-barcoded 5' primer and a J-beta primer mix, a second PCR was run for roughly 6 to 12 cycles. In TCRdb, the 5' RACE reads were re-called with MiXCR into one record per CDR3 protein. The table shows approximately 600,000 distinct CDR3 sequences, with 58% occurring only once. Input material: blood. Every receptor here comes from a man between 60 and 75 years old in good health.

The chain couples TRBV7-8 to TRBJ2-7; 11 bases are a match to TRBD2. The J segment lost 3 bases and the V segment lost 5 bases, leaving 9 bases of the junction unmatched. This CDR3 is 16 amino acids long. Germline CDR1 and CDR2: SGHVS and FQNEAQ. CDR3 in DNA: TGTGCCAGCAGCCAAAGACTAGCGGGGAGGGGCTACGAGCAGTACTTC. Its translation: CASSQRLAGRGYEQYF.

The chain uses TRBV20-1 and TRBJ1-4, with D unclear. V was clipped by 3 bases and J by 6 bases, with 17 bases between them. The CDR3 length is 15 residues. Germline CDR1 is DFQATT and CDR2 is SNEGSKA (reference sequence). CDR3 nucleotides: TGCAGTGCTAGGGACGCAGGATCACCCGATGAAAAACTGTTTTTT. This translates into CSARDAGSPDEKLFF.

The V and J genes are TRBV5-1 and TRBJ2-1; TRBD1 might be the D (5 bases). The CDR3 runs to 16 residues. V dropped 4 bases and J dropped 9 bases, with 23 bases sitting between them. Looked up from germline, CDR1 is SGHRS and CDR2 is YFSETQ. The CDR3 region has the DNA TGCGCCAGCAGCCCATTTGGGGCTCCGAGAGACAGTGAGCAGTTCTTC. Its translation is CASSPFGAPRDSEQFF. The full variable domain, rest sourced from reference TRBV5-1 and TRBJ2-1, is KAGVTQTPRYLIKTRGQQVTLSCSPISGHRSVSWYQQTPGQGLQFLFEYFSETQRNKGNFPGRFSGRQFSNSRSEMNVSTLELGDSALYLCASSPFGAPRDSEQFFGPGTRLTVL.

The chain joins TRBV20-1 to TRBJ2-3; D possibly corresponds to TRBD2 (7 bases). V lost 3 bases to trimming and J lost 6 bases, with 16 bases between them. Germline V CDR1 and CDR2: DFQATT, SNEGSKA (reference sequence). This CDR3 is 14 amino acids long. DNA of the CDR3: TGCAGTGCTAGTGGAGGGGGGGGAAGTGATACGCAGTATTTT. Protein sequence: CSASGGGGSDTQYF.

The chain uses TRBV29-1 and TRBJ1-2, with D uncertain. Germline V gives CDR1 SQVTM, CDR2 ANQGSEA. Between the trimmed V and J ends, which lost 4 bases and 1 base, there was a span of 4 bases. This CDR3 contains 11 residues. CDR3 DNA: TGCAGCGTTGGGGGTAACTATGGCTACACCTTC. Its protein is CSVGGNYGYTF.

The chain joins TRBV18 to TRBJ2-5; the match to TRBD1 covers 7 bases. Germline trimming cut 4 bases from V and 5 bases from J; bases unmatched to any gene: 10. Germline CDR1 and CDR2: KGHSH and LQKENI. The CDR3 covers 15 residues. The CDR3 bases are TGTGCCAGCTCACTTCCCCCTCCGGGACAGGAGACCCAGTACTTC. Translated, it gives CASSLPPPGQETQYF.

Only one count was recorded for this clonotype. For the CDR3, the DNA is TGCAGTGCTAAGGACAGTGATAATGAAAAACTGTTTTTT. This codes for CSAKDSDNEKLFF. This chain links TRBV20-1 with TRBJ1-4; tentative D call: TRBD1 (6 bases). Trimming stripped 4 bases from V and 4 bases from J, with 10 bases between. The CDR3 spans 13 residues. The germline V gene encodes CDR1 DFQATT and CDR2 SNEGSKA (reference sequence).

The rearrangement joins TRBV20-1 to TRBJ2-1; D may be TRBD1 or TRBD2 (5 bases each). V dropped 0 bases and J dropped 3 bases, with 12 bases sitting between them. Germline values: CDR1 DFQATT, CDR2 SNEGSKA (reference sequence). The CDR3 length is 15 residues. The DNA of the CDR3 is TGCAGTGCTAGAGATCGAGGGGAGATCTACAATGAGCAGTTCTTC. It yields the protein CSARDRGEIYNEQFF.

This clonotype appeared a single time. The V gene is TRBV4-1, the J gene TRBJ1-2; a possible D gene is TRBD1 (6 bases). The CDR3 consists of 16 residues. From germline, CDR1 is MGHRA and CDR2 YSYEKL. Trimming pared 0 bases from V and 2 bases from J, leaving 13 bases between. The DNA for the CDR3 is TGCGCCAGCAGCCAAGAAGGGTGGGGGCGGAACTATGGCTACACCTTC. Its translation: CASSQEGWGRNYGYTF.

The genes are TRBV12-3 or TRBV12-4 and TRBJ2-3; perhaps TRBD1 as D (5 bases). V lost 6 bases to trimming and J lost 3 bases, with 10 bases between them. This CDR3 contains 13 residues. The CDR3 loop is CASSLQETDTQYF. For the CDR3, the DNA is TGTGCCAGCAGCCTACAGGAAACAGATACGCAGTATTTT.

This clonotype was counted between two and nine times. V usage is TRBV5-6 and J usage is TRBJ1-2; the match to TRBD1 covers 10 bases. The CDR3 is made up of 14 amino acids. The germline V gene has CDR1 SGHDT and CDR2 YYEEEE. V lost 4 bases, J lost 8 bases, and 8 bases stayed unmatched. The CDR3 sequence: CASSPGTGARGYTF. The CDR3 DNA reads TGTGCCAGCAGCCCCGGGACAGGGGCTCGGGGCTACACCTTC.

The rearrangement joins TRBV6-6 to TRBJ1-1; no reliable D call. CDR1 is MNHNY and CDR2 is SVGAGI in the germline V gene (reference sequence). CDR3 size: 12 residues. The ends were cut back, 10 bases at V and 4 bases at J, with 13 bases in the middle. CDR3 DNA: TGTGCCACCAGAGGTGTGAGCACTGAAGCTTTCTTT. It yields the protein CATRGVSTEAFF.

CDR3 coding DNA: TGTGCCAGCTCCGAGGGAAGGGGGCTTCAGCCCCAGCATTTT. This codes for CASSEGRGLQPQHF. The chain joins TRBV12-3 or TRBV12-4 to TRBJ1-5; 7 bases line up with TRBD1. J lost 6 bases, V lost 8 bases, and 10 bases had no gene match. The CDR3 extends over 14 amino acids.

This clonotype was seen only a few times. V usage is TRBV7-9 and J usage is TRBJ2-7; no definite D call. Deletions cut 0 bases from V and 1 base from J, with 13 bases between. Germline CDR1 is SEHNR and CDR2 is FQNEAQ (reference sequence). This CDR3 contains 16 residues. The CDR3 sequence is CASSLARSQLSYEQYF. The CDR3, as DNA: TGTGCCAGCAGCTTAGCACGGAGCCAACTTTCCTACGAGCAGTACTTC.

Written as DNA, the CDR3 is TGTGCTAGTGCCCACGGGGGGCTTCAAGAGACCCAGTACTTC. This translates into CASAHGGLQETQYF. The V call is TRBV12-5, the J call TRBJ2-5; tentatively, D is TRBD2 (7 bases). Germline V gene sequence: CDR1 LGHNT, CDR2 FRNRAP. Trimming took 7 bases from V and 2 from J, leaving 14 bases between them. This CDR3 is 14 amino acids long. Full variable domain (missing parts from reference TRBV12-5 and TRBJ2-5): DARVTQTPRHKVTEMGQEVTMRCQPILGHNTVFWYRQTMMQGLELLAYFRNRAPLDDSGMPKDRFSAEMPDATLATLKIQPSEPRDSAVYFCASAHGGLQETQYFGPGTRLLVL.

This clonotype occurred many times. J is TRBJ2-3 and V is TRBV3-1; tentative D call: TRBD2 (7 bases). Germline V gene lookup returns CDR1 LGHDT and CDR2 YNNKEL (reference sequence). Trimming removed 4 bases at V and 1 base at J, with 15 bases between. CDR3 length: 16 residues. CDR3 region: CASSPLRGAGTDTQYF. The CDR3 bases are TGTGCCAGCAGCCCACTCCGGGGGGCTGGCACAGATACGCAGTATTTT.

The CDR3 is CASSLRIAGGKETQYF. The CDR3 nucleotides are TGCGCCAGCAGCTTGAGGATAGCGGGGGGAAAAGAGACCCAGTACTTC. The chain uses TRBV5-1 and TRBJ2-5; the match to TRBD2 covers 10 bases. Germline CDR1 and CDR2: SGHRS and YFSETQ. The length of the CDR3 is 16 residues. V gave up 1 base and J gave up 3 bases; unmatched junction bases: 6.

The chain combines TRBV20-1 with TRBJ1-3, with 9 bases that match TRBD1. The CDR3 loop spans 16 amino acids. V lost 0 bases, J lost 4 bases, and 7 bases stayed unmatched. Germline V gives CDR1 DFQATT, CDR2 SNEGSKA (reference sequence). The CDR3 loop reads CSARDWGQGAGNTIYF. CDR3 nucleotide sequence: TGCAGTGCTAGAGATTGGGGACAGGGAGCAGGAAACACCATATATTTT.